What follows is one T cell receptor beta chain and its context. This record belongs to a study of blood T cell repertoires in COVID-19. The wider study: The United States, Italy and Spain were the sources of the acute and convalescent COVID-19 samples. Sources were T cells, B-cell-depleted T cells, or PBMCs; the material itself was cDNA or gDNA.

As processed by the authors: Reference gene primers were amplified, and this amplification served to estimate nucleated cell counts. Repertoires were generated with immunoSEQ multiplex PCR, while TCRdb's copy carries only in-frame clones and drops some. The V and J calls and clone size come from that table; D and trimming were worked out from the DNA. The sample yields over 200,000 clones, about four fifths seen once. The junction had 2 bases not matched to a gene; V was cut back by 4 bases and J by 5 bases. Germline loops: CDR1 GTSNPN, CDR2 SVGIG (reference sequence). The length of the CDR3 is 13 residues.

Material for sequencing was peripheral blood. This clonotype originated in a woman aged 40 to 55 with acute or convalescent COVID-19. V is TRBV30 and J is TRBJ1-4, with 9 bases fitting TRBD1. This CDR3 is CAWMGQGNEKLFF. The CDR3 DNA sequence: TGTGCCTGGATGGGACAGGGCAATGAAAAACTGTTTTTT.